These T cell receptor beta chains were read from a single sample in a study of identical twins. Via MiXCR, TCRdb re-called the 5' RACE reads, giving one row per CDR3 protein. The sample holds approximately 680,000 distinct CDR3 sequences, about 7.1% seen once. These same records also appear under a second study, on yellow fever vaccine responses in identical twins.

The sample comprised PBMCs. The receptors derive from a woman between 18 and 30 years old in good health. The CDR3 runs from the conserved cysteine through the conserved F or W. The D gene is left open where the match is weak. Some rows have no size entry. The others give once, few or many, or a class for an expanded clone.

CDR3nt: TGTGCCAGCAGCCAAGGACTAGCGGGAGTATTGGAGACCCAGTACTTC; CDR3aa: CASSQGLAGVLETQYF; abundance: few; d_gene: TRBD2; j_gene: TRBJ2-5; v_gene: TRBV4-2
CDR3nt: TGTGCCAGCAGCGGACAGAAACTGTTTTTT; CDR3aa: CASSGQKLFF; abundance: .; d_gene: .; j_gene: TRBJ1-4; v_gene: TRBV6-1
CDR3nt: TGTGCCAGCAGCCTCCGGAGGAACGAGCAGTACTTC; CDR3aa: CASSLRRNEQYF; abundance: .; d_gene: .; j_gene: TRBJ2-7; v_gene: TRBV28
CDR3nt: TGTGCCATCAGTGAGAGGTTGAACACTGAAGCTTTCTTT; CDR3aa: CAISERLNTEAFF; abundance: .; d_gene: .; j_gene: TRBJ1-1; v_gene: TRBV10-3
CDR3nt: TGTGCCAGCAGCTTAGTCGCTTCCGGGTCCTACAATGAGCAGTTCTTC; CDR3aa: CASSLVASGSYNEQFF; abundance: .; d_gene: .; j_gene: TRBJ2-1; v_gene: TRBV7-6
CDR3nt: TGTGCCAGCAGCCGACCGGGACTAGCGGCAAACAGGAATGAGCAGTTCTTC; CDR3aa: CASSRPGLAANRNEQFF; abundance: .; d_gene: TRBD2; j_gene: TRBJ2-1; v_gene: TRBV14
CDR3nt: TGTGCCAGCAGCTTAGGCCTGGGAAGCGGAGGCACTGAAGCTTTCTTT; CDR3aa: CASSLGLGSGGTEAFF; abundance: many; d_gene: .; j_gene: TRBJ1-1; v_gene: TRBV7-9
CDR3nt: TGCGCCAGCAGCCCACGACAGCTCCAAGAGACCCAGTACTTC; CDR3aa: CASSPRQLQETQYF; abundance: many; d_gene: .; j_gene: TRBJ2-5; v_gene: TRBV5-1
CDR3nt: TGTGCCAGCAAGAATAGCGGGGCCTCCTACAATGAGCAGTTCTTC; CDR3aa: CASKNSGASYNEQFF; abundance: .; d_gene: TRBD2; j_gene: TRBJ2-1; v_gene: TRBV12-3/TRBV12-4
CDR3nt: TGTGCCAGCTCGGCAGGGGGAGGAGATACGCAGTATTTT; CDR3aa: CASSAGGGDTQYF; abundance: .; d_gene: .; j_gene: TRBJ2-3; v_gene: TRBV18
CDR3nt: TGTGCCATCAGGGGACTAGGTCAAAGCACAGATACGCAGTATTTT; CDR3aa: CAIRGLGQSTDTQYF; abundance: few; d_gene: TRBD2; j_gene: TRBJ2-3; v_gene: TRBV15
CDR3nt: TGCGCCAGCAGCTTGGTTTCGGACAGGGGATACGAGCAGTACTTC; CDR3aa: CASSLVSDRGYEQYF; abundance: .; d_gene: TRBD1; j_gene: TRBJ2-7; v_gene: TRBV5-1
CDR3nt: TGTGCCAGCAGTTTTAGCCCTGGCGAGCAGTACTTC; CDR3aa: CASSFSPGEQYF; abundance: few; d_gene: .; j_gene: TRBJ2-7; v_gene: TRBV12-3/TRBV12-4
CDR3nt: TGTGCCATCAGAGAATTAGCAGATAACAATGAGCAGTTCTTC; CDR3aa: CAIRELADNNEQFF; abundance: many; d_gene: .; j_gene: TRBJ2-1; v_gene: TRBV10-3
CDR3nt: TGTGCCAGCAGTTTGGCGGGAGGGCCAGTCGGGGAGCTGTTTTTT; CDR3aa: CASSLAGGPVGELFF; abundance: few; d_gene: TRBD2; j_gene: TRBJ2-2; v_gene: TRBV12-3/TRBV12-4
CDR3nt: TGTGCCACCAGCACGGGGCTAGCGGGAGGCTTCTACAATGAGCAGTTCTTC; CDR3aa: CATSTGLAGGFYNEQFF; abundance: few; d_gene: TRBD2; j_gene: TRBJ2-1; v_gene: TRBV15
CDR3nt: TGCGCCAGCAGCTTGTCGGACGGGAGCTCCTACAATGAGCAGTTCTTC; CDR3aa: CASSLSDGSSYNEQFF; abundance: many; d_gene: .; j_gene: TRBJ2-1; v_gene: TRBV5-1
CDR3nt: TGCGCCAGCAGCTTAGGTCGGGGAACCTACAATGAGCAGTTCTTC; CDR3aa: CASSLGRGTYNEQFF; abundance: many; d_gene: .; j_gene: TRBJ2-1; v_gene: TRBV5-1
CDR3nt: TGTGCCAGCAGTGGCGCAGGGAATAATGAGCAGTTCTTC; CDR3aa: CASSGAGNNEQFF; abundance: few; d_gene: .; j_gene: TRBJ2-1; v_gene: TRBV2
CDR3nt: TGTGCCAGCAGCTTAGTCAGCAAGAGGGCTTCCTACGAGCAGTACTTC; CDR3aa: CASSLVSKRASYEQYF; abundance: few; d_gene: .; j_gene: TRBJ2-7; v_gene: TRBV7-9
CDR3nt: TGCAGTGCTATCCCCGGGACAGGGGGCTGGCCTGGGGCAGCTTTCTTT; CDR3aa: CSAIPGTGGWPGAAFF; abundance: many; d_gene: TRBD1; j_gene: TRBJ1-1; v_gene: TRBV20-1
CDR3nt: TGTGCCAGCACGGGAGGTTGGGGACCCTCAAACATTCAGTACTTC; CDR3aa: CASTGGWGPSNIQYF; abundance: many; d_gene: TRBD2; j_gene: TRBJ2-4; v_gene: TRBV2
CDR3nt: TGCGCCAGCAGTGTGACTAGCGGGGGGGGATTTTTGGGAGAGACCCAGTACTTC; CDR3aa: CASSVTSGGGFLGETQYF; abundance: .; d_gene: TRBD2; j_gene: TRBJ2-5; v_gene: TRBV10-2
CDR3nt: TGTGCCAGCAGAAAGACAGGAGGGAGCGCCGAAGCTTTCTTT; CDR3aa: CASRKTGGSAEAFF; abundance: few; d_gene: .; j_gene: TRBJ1-1; v_gene: TRBV14
CDR3nt: TGTGCCAGCAGCCAAGTGGGGGGGGCAGCTGGAAACACCATATATTTT; CDR3aa: CASSQVGGAAGNTIYF; abundance: .; d_gene: .; j_gene: TRBJ1-3; v_gene: TRBV14
CDR3nt: TGTGCCATAACGAGGGGGTTACTACAGCGGGATCGATACAATGAGCAGTTCTTC; CDR3aa: CAITRGLLQRDRYNEQFF; abundance: many; d_gene: .; j_gene: TRBJ2-1; v_gene: TRBV28
CDR3nt: TGTGCCAGCAGTTCTCCCGGGACAGGGGTCAAGCCCCAGCATTTT; CDR3aa: CASSSPGTGVKPQHF; abundance: .; d_gene: TRBD1; j_gene: TRBJ1-5; v_gene: TRBV12-3/TRBV12-4
CDR3nt: TGTGCCAGCAGTCTCCACGGGCGCACAGATACGCAGTATTTT; CDR3aa: CASSLHGRTDTQYF; abundance: few; d_gene: .; j_gene: TRBJ2-3; v_gene: TRBV28
CDR3nt: TGTGCCAGCAGACTTTTGGGCGGGAGGACTAACACCGGGGAGCTGTTTTTT; CDR3aa: CASRLLGGRTNTGELFF; abundance: few; d_gene: TRBD2; j_gene: TRBJ2-2; v_gene: TRBV11-2
CDR3nt: TGTGCCAGCAGCTGGGGGACTAGCGGGACTCCCGAGCAGTTCTTC; CDR3aa: CASSWGTSGTPEQFF; abundance: .; d_gene: TRBD2; j_gene: TRBJ2-1; v_gene: TRBV5-5
CDR3nt: TGCAGCGTTGAAGATCCGTGGCTACCGATTAGCACAGATACGCAGTATTTT; CDR3aa: CSVEDPWLPISTDTQYF; abundance: many; d_gene: .; j_gene: TRBJ2-3; v_gene: TRBV29-1
CDR3nt: TGCGCCAGCAGTGAGTCAAGAGGGGAGATGAGTGAAGCTTTCTTT; CDR3aa: CASSESRGEMSEAFF; abundance: .; d_gene: .; j_gene: TRBJ1-1; v_gene: TRBV10-1
CDR3nt: TGCAGTGCTCCCGGCTGGGGGGCGGGAGGGCCTCCAGATACGCAGTATTTT; CDR3aa: CSAPGWGAGGPPDTQYF; abundance: few; d_gene: TRBD2; j_gene: TRBJ2-3; v_gene: TRBV20-1
CDR3nt: TGCAGTGCCAAGAGTCCAGGAGGGGGCATGAACACTGAAGCTTTCTTT; CDR3aa: CSAKSPGGGMNTEAFF; abundance: few; d_gene: TRBD1; j_gene: TRBJ1-1; v_gene: TRBV20-1
CDR3nt: TGCAGTGCTAGAGATGGGGACAGGGACAATGAGCAGTTCTTC; CDR3aa: CSARDGDRDNEQFF; abundance: many; d_gene: TRBD1; j_gene: TRBJ2-1; v_gene: TRBV20-1
CDR3nt: TGCGCCAGCAGCCTCCAGGTAGCGGGAGACGGCTACGAGCAGTACTTC; CDR3aa: CASSLQVAGDGYEQYF; abundance: .; d_gene: TRBD2; j_gene: TRBJ2-7; v_gene: TRBV5-1
CDR3nt: TGTGCCAGCAGAGAGGAAAGCTCTGGGGCCAACGTCCTGACTTTC; CDR3aa: CASREESSGANVLTF; abundance: few; d_gene: .; j_gene: TRBJ2-6; v_gene: TRBV6-1